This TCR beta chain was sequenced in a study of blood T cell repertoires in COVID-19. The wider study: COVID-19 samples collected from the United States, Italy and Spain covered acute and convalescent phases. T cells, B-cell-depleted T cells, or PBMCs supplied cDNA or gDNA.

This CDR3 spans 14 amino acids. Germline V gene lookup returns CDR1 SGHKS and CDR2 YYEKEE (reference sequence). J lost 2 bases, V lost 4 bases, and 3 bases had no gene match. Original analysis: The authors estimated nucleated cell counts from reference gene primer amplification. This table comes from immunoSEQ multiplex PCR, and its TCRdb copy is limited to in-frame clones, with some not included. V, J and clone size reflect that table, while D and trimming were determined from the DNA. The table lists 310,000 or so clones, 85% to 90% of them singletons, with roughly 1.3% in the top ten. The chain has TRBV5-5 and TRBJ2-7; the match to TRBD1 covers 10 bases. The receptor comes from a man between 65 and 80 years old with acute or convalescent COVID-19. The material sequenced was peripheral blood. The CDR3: CASSRDRGTYEQYF. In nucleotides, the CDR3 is TGTGCCAGCAGCCGGGACAGGGGAACCTACGAGCAGTACTTC.